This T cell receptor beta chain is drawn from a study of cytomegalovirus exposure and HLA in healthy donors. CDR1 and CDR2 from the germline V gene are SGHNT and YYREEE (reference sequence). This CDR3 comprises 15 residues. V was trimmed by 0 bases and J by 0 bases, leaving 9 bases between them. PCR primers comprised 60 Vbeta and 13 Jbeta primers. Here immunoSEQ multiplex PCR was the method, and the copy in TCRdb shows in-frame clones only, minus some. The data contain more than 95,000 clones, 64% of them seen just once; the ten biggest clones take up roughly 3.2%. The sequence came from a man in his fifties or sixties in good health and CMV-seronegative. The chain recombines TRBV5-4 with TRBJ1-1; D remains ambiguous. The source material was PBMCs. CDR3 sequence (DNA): TGTGCCAGCAGCTTGGACAGCCAAATGAACACTGAAGCTTTCTTT. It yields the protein CASSLDSQMNTEAFF.